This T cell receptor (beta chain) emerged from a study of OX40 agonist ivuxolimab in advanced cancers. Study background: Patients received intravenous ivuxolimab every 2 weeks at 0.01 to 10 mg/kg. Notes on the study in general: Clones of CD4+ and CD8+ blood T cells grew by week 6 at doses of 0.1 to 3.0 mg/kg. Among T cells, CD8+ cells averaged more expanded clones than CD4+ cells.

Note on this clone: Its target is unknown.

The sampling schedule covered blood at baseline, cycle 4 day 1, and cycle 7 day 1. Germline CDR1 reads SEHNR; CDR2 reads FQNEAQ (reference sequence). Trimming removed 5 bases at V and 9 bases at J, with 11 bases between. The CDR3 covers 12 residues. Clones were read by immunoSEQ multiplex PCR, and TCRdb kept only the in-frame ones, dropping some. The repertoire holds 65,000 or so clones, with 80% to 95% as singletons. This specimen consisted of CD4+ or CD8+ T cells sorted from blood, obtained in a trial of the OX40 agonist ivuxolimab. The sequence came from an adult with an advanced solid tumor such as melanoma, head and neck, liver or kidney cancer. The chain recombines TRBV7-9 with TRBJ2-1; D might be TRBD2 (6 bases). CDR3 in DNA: TGTGCCAGCAGCCGACTAGATCCTGAGCAGTTCTTC. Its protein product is CASSRLDPEQFF.